The present T cell receptor beta chain was sequenced within a study of OX40 agonist ivuxolimab in advanced cancers. This clone was detected a few times. CDR3 length: 14 residues. CDR1 is MNHEY and CDR2 is SMNVEV in the germline V gene (reference sequence). Trimming took 4 bases from V and 6 from J; bases not matched to a gene: 6. Sequencing used immunoSEQ multiplex PCR; TCRdb keeps in-frame clones, though not all of them. The table records approximately 48,000 clones, roughly three quarters of them present only once. This chain uses TRBV27 with TRBJ2-5, with 9 nucleotides matching TRBD1. The receptor was derived from an adult with an advanced solid tumor such as melanoma, head and neck, liver or kidney cancer. The specimen was CD4+ or CD8+ T cells sorted from blood, collected in a trial of the OX40 agonist ivuxolimab. The CDR3 is CASSSLTGGKTQYF. In nucleotides, the CDR3 is TGTGCCAGCAGTTCACTGACAGGGGGAAAGACCCAGTACTTC.